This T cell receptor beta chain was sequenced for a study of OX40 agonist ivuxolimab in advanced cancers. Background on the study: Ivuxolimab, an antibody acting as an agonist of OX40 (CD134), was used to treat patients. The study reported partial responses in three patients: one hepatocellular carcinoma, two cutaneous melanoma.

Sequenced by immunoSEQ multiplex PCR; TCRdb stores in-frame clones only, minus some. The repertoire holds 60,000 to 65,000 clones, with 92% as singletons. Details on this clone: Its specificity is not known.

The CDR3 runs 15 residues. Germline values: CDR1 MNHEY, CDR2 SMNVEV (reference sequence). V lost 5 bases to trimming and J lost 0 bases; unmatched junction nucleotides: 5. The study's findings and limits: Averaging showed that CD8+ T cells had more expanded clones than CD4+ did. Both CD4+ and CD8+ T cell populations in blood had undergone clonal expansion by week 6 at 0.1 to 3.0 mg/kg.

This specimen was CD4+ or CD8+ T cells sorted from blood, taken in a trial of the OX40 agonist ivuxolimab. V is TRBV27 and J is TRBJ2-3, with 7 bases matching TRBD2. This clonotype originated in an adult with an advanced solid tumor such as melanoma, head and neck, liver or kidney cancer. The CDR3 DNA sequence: TGTGCCAGCAGTACCATAGCGGGTAGCACAGATACGCAGTATTTT. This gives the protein CASSTIAGSTDTQYF.